This T cell receptor (beta chain) was documented in a study of blood T cell repertoires in COVID-19. Study overall: Collection of acute and convalescent COVID-19 samples took place in the United States, Italy and Spain.

Here immunoSEQ multiplex PCR was the method, and the copy in TCRdb shows in-frame clones only, minus some. This table holds some 330,000 clones, just over 85% found once. Per the germline V gene, CDR1 is MNHEY and CDR2 is SMNVEV (reference sequence). The V gene end was trimmed by 2 bases and the J gene end by 3 bases; junction bases not matched to a gene: 4. The CDR3 sequence is 16 residues long. What was sequenced was PBMCs or T cells enriched from blood (not recorded which). This receptor was taken from a young man who had recovered from COVID-19. This chain uses TRBV27 with TRBJ1-6; 7 nucleotides match TRBD1. Written as DNA, the CDR3 is TGTGCCAGCAGTTTAGGGCCAGGGGGCTATAATTCACCCCTCCACTTT. It codes for CASSLGPGGYNSPLHF.